Each of the 21 T cell receptor beta chains below was sequenced from the same sample in a study of OX40 agonist ivuxolimab in advanced cancers. The repertoire was sequenced with immunoSEQ multiplex PCR; TCRdb's copy has only in-frame clones and lacks some. This table has roughly 56,000 clones, 84% appearing once. The starting material was CD4+ or CD8+ T cells sorted from blood, obtained in a trial of the OX40 agonist ivuxolimab. These receptors were obtained from an adult with an advanced solid tumor such as melanoma, head and neck, liver or kidney cancer.

This clone has just a few counts. The chain has TRBV7-9 and TRBJ2-2; no clear D gene. Trimming removed 3 bases from V and 3 bases from J, with 5 bases in between. Germline values: CDR1 SEHNR, CDR2 FQNEAQ (reference sequence). The CDR3 loop spans 13 amino acids. The CDR3 DNA reads TGTGCCAGCAGCTTGCAGGACACCGGGGAGCTGTTTTTT. It codes for CASSLQDTGELFF.

The V and J genes are TRBV5-4 and TRBJ1-2; D is perhaps TRBD1 (6 bases). Between the trimmed V and J ends, which lost 0 bases and 6 bases, there was a span of 9 bases. The germline V gene has CDR1 SGHNT and CDR2 YYREEE (reference sequence). This CDR3 region has 13 residues. Here the CDR3 reads CASSLGQADGYTF. DNA for the CDR3: TGTGCCAGCAGCTTGGGACAGGCAGATGGCTACACCTTC.

V and J are TRBV15 and TRBJ2-7, with 10 positions matching TRBD1. V was pared by 1 base and J by 4 bases, with 4 bases of the junction left unmatched. The CDR3 extends over 15 amino acids. CDR1 is LNHNV and CDR2 is YYDKDF in the germline V gene (reference sequence). The CDR3 sequence: CATSRGQGARYEQYF. The DNA for the CDR3 is TGTGCCACCAGCAGAGGACAGGGGGCGCGGTACGAGCAGTACTTC.

This clone appeared a few times. This chain uses TRBV11-1 with TRBJ2-5; 7 positions match TRBD2. CDR3 length equals 17 residues. After removal of 1 base from V and 5 bases from J, the junction contained 13 bases not matched to a gene. Germline CDR1 reads SGHAT; CDR2 reads FQDESV (reference sequence). The CDR3 loop reads CASSLGMWAGDLETQYF. Written as DNA, the CDR3 is TGTGCCAGCAGCTTAGGAATGTGGGCGGGGGACCTGGAGACCCAGTACTTC.

In its sample, this clone was seen once. The J gene is TRBJ2-2, the V gene TRBV25-1, with 9 positions matching TRBD1. V trimming: 5 bases; J trimming: 5 bases; junction bases outside the gene matches: 9. CDR1 is MGHDK and CDR2 is SYGVNS in the germline V gene. The CDR3 contains 16 residues. CDR3 in amino acids: CASSTRTGASTGELFF. In DNA form, the CDR3 reads TGTGCCAGCAGTACCAGGACAGGGGCAAGTACCGGGGAGCTGTTTTTT.

V and J are TRBV5-4 and TRBJ2-7; maybe TRBD1 (6 bases). The V and J ends lost 0 bases and 4 bases respectively, with 14 bases between them. The CDR3 covers 15 residues. Germline V gene sequence: CDR1 SGHNT, CDR2 YYREEE (reference sequence). CDR3 region: CASSLGSVGGYEQYF. CDR3 nucleotides: TGTGCCAGCAGCTTGGGTTCCGTAGGGGGATACGAGCAGTACTTC.

The chain recombines TRBV15 with TRBJ2-7; D not resolved. The ends were cut back, 0 bases at V and 5 bases at J, with 11 bases in the middle. Germline V gives CDR1 LNHNV, CDR2 YYDKDF (reference sequence). This CDR3 comprises 14 residues. The CDR3 region is CATSREAVRDEQYF. For the CDR3, the DNA is TGTGCCACCAGCAGAGAGGCAGTCCGGGACGAGCAGTACTTC.

This chain connects TRBV2 to TRBJ1-6; perhaps TRBD1 as D (5 bases). Per the germline V gene, CDR1 is SNHLY and CDR2 is FYNNEI. The germline V and J ends were trimmed by 3 bases and 6 bases, with 9 bases remaining between them. CDR3 size: 14 residues. The CDR3 DNA is TGTGCCAGCAGTGACAGGGTTGGTAATTCACCCCTCCACTTT. This codes for CASSDRVGNSPLHF. The full variable domain, completed using reference TRBV2 and TRBJ1-6, is EPEVTQTPSHQVTQMGQEVILRCVPISNHLYFYWYRQILGQKVEFLVSFYNNEISEKSEIFDDQFSVERPDGSNFTLKIRSTKLEDSAMYFCASSDRVGNSPLHFGNGTRLTVT.

This clone showed up just once. The chain has TRBV7-9 and TRBJ1-2; no definite D call. Germline lookup yields CDR1 SEHNR and CDR2 FQNEAQ (reference sequence). V gave up 1 base and J gave up 2 bases, with 14 bases separating them. The CDR3 spans 16 residues. The CDR3 here is CASSLGGGYLNYGYTF. The DNA for the CDR3 is TGTGCCAGCAGCTTAGGCGGTGGTTACTTAAACTATGGCTACACCTTC.

CDR3 nucleotides: TGTGCCAGCAGTTACCGGGAAGGGCGCTCACCCCTCCACTTT. This gives the protein CASSYREGRSPLHF. The rearrangement joins TRBV6-5 to TRBJ1-6; D is undetermined. V lost 2 bases to trimming and J lost 10 bases, with 12 bases between them. This CDR3 region has 14 residues. Germline V lookup: CDR1 MNHEY, CDR2 SVGAGI.

The J gene is TRBJ2-1, the V gene TRBV19; D might be TRBD1 (5 bases). Germline V gene sequence: CDR1 LNHDA, CDR2 SQIVND (reference sequence). V lost 4 bases and J lost 4, with 14 bases in between. There are 15 residues in the CDR3. The CDR3 bases are TGTGCCAGTAGTACTCCAGGGTTGCTTTACAATGAGCAGTTCTTC. This sequence encodes CASSTPGLLYNEQFF. Drawing the rest from reference TRBV19 and TRBJ2-1, the complete variable domain is DGGITQSPKYLFRKEGQNVTLSCEQNLNHDAMYWYRQDPGQGLRLIYYSQIVNDFQKGDIAEGYSVSREKKESFPLTVTSAQKNPTAFYLCASSTPGLLYNEQFFGPGTRLTVL.

This chain links TRBV19 with TRBJ2-2, with a weak D call TRBD2 (5 bases). Germline V gives CDR1 LNHDA, CDR2 SQIVND (reference sequence). Trimming left V 6 bases short and J 1 base short, with 15 bases between. The CDR3 is made up of 16 amino acids. CDR3 DNA sequence: TGTGCCAGTAGCGGGGTTTTGGGTCAGAACACCGGGGAGCTGTTTTTT. Its protein product is CASSGVLGQNTGELFF. Drawing the rest from reference TRBV19 and TRBJ2-2, the complete variable domain is DGGITQSPKYLFRKEGQNVTLSCEQNLNHDAMYWYRQDPGQGLRLIYYSQIVNDFQKGDIAEGYSVSREKKESFPLTVTSAQKNPTAFYLCASSGVLGQNTGELFFGEGSRLTVL.

The chain recombines TRBV9 with TRBJ2-3; 11 bases line up with TRBD2. Trimming cost V 3 bases and J 6 bases; bases outside gene matches: 9. CDR3 length equals 16 residues. Germline assignment: CDR1 SGDLS and CDR2 YYNGEE. CDR3 loop: CASSAGTSGPEDTQYF. Written as DNA, the CDR3 is TGTGCCAGCAGCGCCGGGACTAGCGGTCCGGAGGATACGCAGTATTTT.

This clone is labeled as medium-sized. Within the sample, other DNA sequences also encode this same CDR3. CDR3 sequence: CASSVAGGEAFF. DNA for the CDR3: TGTGCCAGCAGCGTAGCCGGGGGTGAAGCTTTCTTT. The gene calls are TRBV9 and TRBJ1-1, with D possibly matching TRBD1 (5 bases). Germline lookup yields CDR1 SGDLS and CDR2 YYNGEE. V was shortened by 0 bases and J by 7 bases, with 7 bases between the two germline ends. The CDR3 extends over 12 amino acids.

This clone turned up a few times. The CDR3 bases are TGTGCCACCAGCATCGGACAGGGGGCCTCCTACGAGCAGTACTTC. Residues: CATSIGQGASYEQYF. The chain employs TRBV15 and TRBJ2-7; TRBD1 matches 11 bases. CDR1 is LNHNV and CDR2 is YYDKDF in the germline V gene (reference sequence). V shed 4 bases and J 0 bases; nucleotides not matched to a gene: 2. The CDR3 consists of 15 residues.

The chain links TRBV2 to TRBJ2-2; 7 bases fit TRBD2. Trimming took 1 base from V and 4 from J; bases not matched to a gene: 3. Per the germline V gene, CDR1 is SNHLY and CDR2 is FYNNEI. The CDR3 is 15 residues long. The CDR3 loop is CASSEGPGGTGELFF. In DNA, the CDR3 is TGTGCCAGCAGTGAAGGCCCGGGGGGCACCGGGGAGCTGTTTTTT.

In its sample, this clone was seen once. V gene TRBV6-1 combines with J gene TRBJ1-2; 7 bases agree with TRBD1. The length of the CDR3 is 16 residues. Germline trimming cut 4 bases from V and 2 bases from J; bases unmatched to any gene: 10. Germline V gene sequence: CDR1 MNHNS, CDR2 SASEGT. Here the CDR3 reads CASSGAGGAANYGYTF. The CDR3 DNA sequence: TGTGCCAGCAGTGGGGCAGGGGGTGCCGCCAACTATGGCTACACCTTC.

The V gene is TRBV4-1, the J gene TRBJ1-1; D not certain. The germline CDR1 and CDR2 sequences are MGHRA and YSYEKL. This CDR3 has 16 residues. Trimming took off 0 bases at V and 1 base at J, with 12 bases between the two ends. The CDR3 reads CASSQEALGENTEAFF. DNA of the CDR3: TGCGCCAGCAGCCAAGAGGCACTGGGCGAGAACACTGAAGCTTTCTTT.

In its sample, this clone ranks as medium-sized. The chain employs TRBV27 and TRBJ1-2; 8 positions agree with TRBD1. Trimming cost V 4 bases and J 6 bases; bases outside gene matches: 4. Germline V gives CDR1 MNHEY, CDR2 SMNVEV (reference sequence). This CDR3 is 13 amino acids long. CDR3 sequence: CASSYGQGDGYTF. DNA for the CDR3: TGTGCCAGCAGTTATGGACAGGGTGATGGCTACACCTTC.

The chain combines TRBV7-8 with TRBJ2-3, with 11 bases identical to TRBD2. Trimming at V came to 6 bases and at J to 0 bases, leaving 8 bases not matched to a gene. From germline, CDR1 is SGHVS and CDR2 FQNEAQ. The CDR3 is made up of 17 amino acids. The CDR3 DNA sequence: TGTGCCAGCAGTCGTAGCGGGGGGGCGTTTAGCACAGATACGCAGTATTTT. Translation: CASSRSGGAFSTDTQYF.

The rearrangement links TRBV28 to TRBJ1-6; 7 bases fit TRBD1. This CDR3 spans 15 amino acids. J was trimmed by 10 bases and V by 7 bases; bases with no gene match: 13. The germline CDR1 and CDR2 sequences are MDHEN and SYDVKM. The CDR3 region has the DNA TGTGCCAGCAACTTGGGACAGACAGGGCAATCACCCCTCCACTTT. Translated: CASNLGQTGQSPLHF.